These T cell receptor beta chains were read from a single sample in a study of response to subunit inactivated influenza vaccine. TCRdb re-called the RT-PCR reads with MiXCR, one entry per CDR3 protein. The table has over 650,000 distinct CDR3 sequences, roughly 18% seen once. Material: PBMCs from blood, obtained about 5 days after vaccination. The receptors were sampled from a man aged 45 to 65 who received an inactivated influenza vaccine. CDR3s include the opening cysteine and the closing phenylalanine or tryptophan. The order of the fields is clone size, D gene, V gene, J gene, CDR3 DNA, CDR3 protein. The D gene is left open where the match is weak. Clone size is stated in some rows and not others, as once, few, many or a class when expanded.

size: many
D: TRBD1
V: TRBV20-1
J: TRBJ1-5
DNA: TGCAGTGCTAGCAGACAGGGAGGGCAGCCCCAGCATTTT
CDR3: CSASRQGGQPQHF

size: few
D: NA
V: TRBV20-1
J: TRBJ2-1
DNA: TGCAGTGCTAGTCTGGGACCGCCTCCCAATGAGCAGTTCTTC
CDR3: CSASLGPPPNEQFF

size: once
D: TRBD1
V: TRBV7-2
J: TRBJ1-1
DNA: TGTGCCAGCAGCTTAGCACCCTCTAAGACAGGGGGCTTATTTATGAACACTGAAGCTTTCTTT
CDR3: CASSLAPSKTGGLFMNTEAFF

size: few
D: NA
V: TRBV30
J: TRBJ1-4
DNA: TGTGCCTGGAGGCAGGCGGGGTCGTGGAAACTGTTTTTT
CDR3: CAWRQAGSWKLFF

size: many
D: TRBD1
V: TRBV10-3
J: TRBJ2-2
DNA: TGTGCCATCAGTAGTACAGGGGGACCCGGGGAGCTGTTTTTT
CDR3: CAISSTGGPGELFF

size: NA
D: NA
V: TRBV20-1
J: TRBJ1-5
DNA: TGCAGTGCTTTGTCCCCGGGACACCCCAATCAGCCCCAGCATTTT
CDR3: CSALSPGHPNQPQHF

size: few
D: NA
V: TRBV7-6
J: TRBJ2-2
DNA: TGTGCCAGCAGCTCCCCCACTAGTCCCGGCACCGGGGAGCTGTTTTTT
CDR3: CASSSPTSPGTGELFF

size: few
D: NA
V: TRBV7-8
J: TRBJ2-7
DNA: TGTGCCAGCAGCTTAGGTTGGCGGATGGGGCCCTACGAGCAGTACTTC
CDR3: CASSLGWRMGPYEQYF

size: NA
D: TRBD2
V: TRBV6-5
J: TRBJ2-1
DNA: TGTGCCAGCAGTTCCTCGACTAGCGGGAGGAAGGTGTTCTTC
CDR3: CASSSSTSGRKVFF

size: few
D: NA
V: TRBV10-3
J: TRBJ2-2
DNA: TGTGCCATCAGTGAGGAAGGAACCGACACCGGGGAGCTGTTTTTT
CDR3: CAISEEGTDTGELFF

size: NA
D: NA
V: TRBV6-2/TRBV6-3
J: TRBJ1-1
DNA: TGTGCCAGCAGTTACGGTATCGGGAACACTGAAGCTTTCTTT
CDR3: CASSYGIGNTEAFF

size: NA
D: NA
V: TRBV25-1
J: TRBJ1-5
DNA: TGTGCCACTCCGTCCCGACCGCTCAATCAGCCCCAGCATTTT
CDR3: CATPSRPLNQPQHF

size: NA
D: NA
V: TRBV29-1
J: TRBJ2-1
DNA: TGCAGCGTCGGGGGGCTTTCCTACAATGAGCAGTTCTTC
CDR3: CSVGGLSYNEQFF

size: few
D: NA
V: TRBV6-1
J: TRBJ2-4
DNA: TGTGCCAGCCGGGGGGCAGTAAACATTCAGTACTTC
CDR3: CASRGAVNIQYF

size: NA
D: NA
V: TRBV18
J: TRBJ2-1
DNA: TGTGCCAGTAAGACGGGAGACGGTGAGCAGTTCTTC
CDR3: CASKTGDGEQFF

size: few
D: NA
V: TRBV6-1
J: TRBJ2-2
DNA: TGTGCGCAGCAATGGAGGACCGGGGAGCTGTTTTTT
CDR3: CAQQWRTGELFF

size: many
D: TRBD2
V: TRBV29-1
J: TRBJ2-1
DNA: TGCAGCGCAATCAAAAAGCTAGCGGGGGACAATGAGCAGTTCTTC
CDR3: CSAIKKLAGDNEQFF

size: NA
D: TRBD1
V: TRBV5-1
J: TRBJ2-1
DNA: TGCGCCAGCAGCTTTCGGGACAGCCTATACAATGAGCAGTTCTTC
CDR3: CASSFRDSLYNEQFF

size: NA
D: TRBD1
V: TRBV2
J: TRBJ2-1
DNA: TGTGCCAGCAGTGGAGGCACAGGGGGTCGTGAGCAGTTCTTC
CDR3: CASSGGTGGREQFF

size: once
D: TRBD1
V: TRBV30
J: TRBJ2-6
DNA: TGTGCCGGGGACAGGACTGGGGCCAACGTCCTGACTTTC
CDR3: CAGDRTGANVLTF